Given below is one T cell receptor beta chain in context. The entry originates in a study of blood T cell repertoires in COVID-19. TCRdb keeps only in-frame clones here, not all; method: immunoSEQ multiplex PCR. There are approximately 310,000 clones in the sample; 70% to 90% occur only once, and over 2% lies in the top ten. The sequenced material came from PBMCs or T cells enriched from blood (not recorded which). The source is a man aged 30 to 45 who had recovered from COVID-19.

In DNA, the CDR3 is TGTGCCAGCAGTGAATTTCCCCCGGGGAGCTCTGGAAACACCATATATTTT. This translates into CASSEFPPGSSGNTIYF. The gene calls are TRBV2 and TRBJ1-3; D call uncertain. The CDR3 has 17 residues. Germline V gene data show CDR1 as SNHLY and CDR2 as FYNNEI. The V end was cut by 2 bases, the J end by 0 bases, with 14 bases between.